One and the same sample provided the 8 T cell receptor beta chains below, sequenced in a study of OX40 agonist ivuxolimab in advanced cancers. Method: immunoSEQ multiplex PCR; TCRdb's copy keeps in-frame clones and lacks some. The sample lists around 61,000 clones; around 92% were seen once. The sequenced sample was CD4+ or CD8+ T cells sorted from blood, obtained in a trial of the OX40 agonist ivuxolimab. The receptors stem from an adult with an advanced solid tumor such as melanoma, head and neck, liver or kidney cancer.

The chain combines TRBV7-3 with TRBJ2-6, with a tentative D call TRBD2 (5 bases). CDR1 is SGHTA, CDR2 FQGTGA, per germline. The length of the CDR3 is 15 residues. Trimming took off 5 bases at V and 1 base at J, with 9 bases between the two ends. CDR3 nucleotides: TGTGCCAGCAGCCAGCCGGGATCTGGGGCCAACGTCCTGACTTTC. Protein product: CASSQPGSGANVLTF.

The CDR3 DNA is TGTGCCAGCAGCGTGGGGCTCCCCTACAATGAGCAGTTCTTC. It encodes CASSVGLPYNEQFF. The rearrangement links TRBV9 to TRBJ2-1; TRBD1 might be the D (5 bases). Trimming took off 2 bases at V and 2 bases at J, with 8 bases between the two ends. CDR1 and CDR2 from the germline V gene are SGDLS and YYNGEE. The CDR3 has 14 residues.

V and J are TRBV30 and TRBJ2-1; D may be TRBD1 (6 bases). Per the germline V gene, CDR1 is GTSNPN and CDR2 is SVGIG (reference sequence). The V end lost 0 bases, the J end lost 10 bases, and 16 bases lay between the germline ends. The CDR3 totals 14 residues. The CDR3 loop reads CAWSVRSLGGEQFF. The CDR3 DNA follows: TGTGCCTGGAGTGTCCGGAGTCTTGGGGGCGAGCAGTTCTTC.

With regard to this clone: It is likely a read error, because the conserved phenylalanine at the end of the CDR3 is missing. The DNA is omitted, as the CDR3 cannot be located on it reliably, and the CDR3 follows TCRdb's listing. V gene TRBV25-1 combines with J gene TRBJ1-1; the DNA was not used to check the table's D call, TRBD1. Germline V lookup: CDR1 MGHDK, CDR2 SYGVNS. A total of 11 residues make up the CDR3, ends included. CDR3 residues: CASSELGGGTQ.

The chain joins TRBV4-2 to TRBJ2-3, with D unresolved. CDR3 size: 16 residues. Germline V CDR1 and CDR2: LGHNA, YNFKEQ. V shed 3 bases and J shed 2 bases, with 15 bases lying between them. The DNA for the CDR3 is TGTGCCAGCAGCCAGACCCCGCTGGCTTCCACAGATACGCAGTATTTT. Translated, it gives CASSQTPLASTDTQYF.

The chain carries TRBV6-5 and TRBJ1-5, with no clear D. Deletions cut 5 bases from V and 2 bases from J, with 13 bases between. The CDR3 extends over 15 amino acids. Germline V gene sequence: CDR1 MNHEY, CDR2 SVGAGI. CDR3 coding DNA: TGTGCCAGCAGTGCCTGGGTTAGCCGCAATCAGCCCCAGCATTTT. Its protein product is CASSAWVSRNQPQHF.

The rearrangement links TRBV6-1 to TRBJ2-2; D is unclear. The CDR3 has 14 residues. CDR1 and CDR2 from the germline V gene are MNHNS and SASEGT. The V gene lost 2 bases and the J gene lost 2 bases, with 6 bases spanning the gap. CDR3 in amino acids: CASSEHSNTGELFF. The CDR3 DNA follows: TGTGCCAGCAGTGAACACAGCAACACCGGGGAGCTGTTTTTT.

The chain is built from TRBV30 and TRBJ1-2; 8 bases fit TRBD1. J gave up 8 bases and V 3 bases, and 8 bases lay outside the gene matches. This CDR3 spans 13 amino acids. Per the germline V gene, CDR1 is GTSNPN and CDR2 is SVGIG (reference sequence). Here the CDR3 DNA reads TGTGCCTGGAGGGAGGACAGGGAGGGCGGCTACACCTTC. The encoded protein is CAWREDREGGYTF.